This T cell receptor (beta chain) was retrieved from a study of T-cell reconstitution after alpha-beta-depleted transplantation in children. Study conclusions and caveats: T-cell counts and diversity at one year following transplant were attributed mainly to newly produced T cells.

This CDR3 spans 14 amino acids. Trimming pared 6 bases from V and 1 base from J, leaving 10 bases between. The germline V gene has CDR1 SNHLY and CDR2 FYNNEI. This sample's TCRbeta library carried unique molecular identifier barcodes. Each CDR3 protein is one row after TCRdb ran MiXCR on the PCR reads. The table lists over 15,000 distinct CDR3 sequences, 4.5% to 6.5% of them singletons. In its sample, this clonotype was seen many times. Its antigen remains unidentified. The chain couples TRBV2 to TRBJ1-3; D might be TRBD1 (6 bases). The clonotype was recovered from a boy aged 5-17 years with acute lymphoblastic leukemia, due to receive a stem cell transplant. The sample was PBMCs, taken before TCRalphabeta/CD19-depleted stem cell transplant. The CDR3 sequence: CASREQGSGNTIYF. In DNA form, the CDR3 reads TGTGCCAGCAGAGAACAGGGTTCTGGAAACACCATATATTTT. The full variable domain, rest sourced from reference TRBV2 and TRBJ1-3, is EPEVTQTPSHQVTQMGQEVILRCVPISNHLYFYWYRQILGQKVEFLVSFYNNEISEKSEIFDDQFSVERPDGSNFTLKIRSTKLEDSAMYFCASREQGSGNTIYFGEGSWLTVV.